This T cell receptor beta chain was sequenced for a study of T cell responses to AZD1222 COVID-19 vaccine. Findings and caveats of the study: Spike-wide coverage was observed for vaccine-associated CD4 TCRs, with dominant responses at 160-218 and 743-854.

V lost 4 bases and J lost 5, with 11 bases in between. The CDR3 is 13 residues long. Germline V gene lookup returns CDR1 MGHDK and CDR2 SYGVNS. Concerning this clone itself: Its antigen is unidentified.

Data came from immunoSEQ multiplex PCR; TCRdb stores just in-frame clones and leaves some out. The top ten hold 1.6% of the sample, which has 75,000 to 100,000 clones, approximately 90% seen once. The TCR sequence derives from an adult in good health. Specimen: peripheral blood, collected on day 0 of AZD1222 vaccination. The chain has TRBV25-1 and TRBJ1-1; tentative D call: TRBD1 (5 bases). CDR3 sequence: CASSVPGETEAFF. The CDR3 DNA reads as TGTGCCAGCAGTGTCCCGGGGGAAACTGAAGCTTTCTTT.